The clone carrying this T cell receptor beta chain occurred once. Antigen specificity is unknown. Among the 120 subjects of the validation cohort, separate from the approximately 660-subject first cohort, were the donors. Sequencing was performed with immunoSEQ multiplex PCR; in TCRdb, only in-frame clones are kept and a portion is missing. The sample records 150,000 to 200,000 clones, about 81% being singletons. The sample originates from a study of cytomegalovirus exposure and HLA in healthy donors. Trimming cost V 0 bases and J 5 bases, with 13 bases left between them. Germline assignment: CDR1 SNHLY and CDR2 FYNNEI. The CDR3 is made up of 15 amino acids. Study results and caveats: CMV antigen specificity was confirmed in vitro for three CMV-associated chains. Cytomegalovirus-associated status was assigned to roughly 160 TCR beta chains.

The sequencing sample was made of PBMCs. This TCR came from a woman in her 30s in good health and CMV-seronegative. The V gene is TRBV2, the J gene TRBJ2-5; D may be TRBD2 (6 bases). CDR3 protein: CASSEARAGLETQYF. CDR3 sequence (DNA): TGTGCCAGCAGTGAAGCAAGAGCGGGCCTGGAGACCCAGTACTTC.